A selection of T cell receptor beta chains follows, all from one sample in a study of CXCR3-negative and CXCR3-positive naive CD8 T cells. Using the 5' RACE reads, TCRdb records one entry per CDR3 protein without DNA. This listing includes about 130,000 distinct CDR3 sequences. Sequenced input: naive CXCR3+ CD8+ T cells from blood. These receptors originate from a human donor in good health. Some clones in this sample may be carry-over from other donors' samples. The CDR3 runs from the conserved cysteine through the conserved F or W. The order of the fields is V gene, J gene, CDR3 protein.

v_call: TRBV7-9; j_call: TRBJ2-5; cdr3_aa: CASSLPGLETQYF
v_call: TRBV29-1; j_call: TRBJ2-7; cdr3_aa: CSVETSSLEQYF
v_call: TRBV7-3; j_call: TRBJ2-5; cdr3_aa: CASSLGGGDQYF
v_call: TRBV13; j_call: TRBJ1-2; cdr3_aa: CASSVGGQLNYGYTF
v_call: TRBV10-3; j_call: TRBJ2-5; cdr3_aa: CAIRKGLAGAWETQYF
v_call: TRBV7-7; j_call: TRBJ2-1; cdr3_aa: CASSPTGTAYNEQFF
v_call: TRBV28; j_call: TRBJ2-1; cdr3_aa: CASSVGLSYNEQFF
v_call: TRBV4-3; j_call: TRBJ1-3; cdr3_aa: CASSPGTGAGNTIYF
v_call: TRBV29-1; j_call: TRBJ2-3; cdr3_aa: CSVEGGGSPTDTQYF
v_call: TRBV29-1; j_call: TRBJ1-2; cdr3_aa: CSVEDLGTGYGYTF
v_call: TRBV7-3; j_call: TRBJ2-1; cdr3_aa: CASSLTTGRGREQFF
v_call: TRBV29-1; j_call: TRBJ1-5; cdr3_aa: CSVGGQGNQPQHF
v_call: TRBV7-9; j_call: TRBJ2-1; cdr3_aa: CASSPPVQRDEQFF
v_call: TRBV4-2; j_call: TRBJ1-1; cdr3_aa: CASSQEGGARNTEAFF
v_call: TRBV5-4; j_call: TRBJ2-5; cdr3_aa: CASSLVGLAGYEETQYF
v_call: TRBV5-1; j_call: TRBJ2-2; cdr3_aa: CASSLTGGGTGELFF
v_call: TRBV28; j_call: TRBJ2-2; cdr3_aa: CASSLTLIYTGELFF
v_call: TRBV7-9; j_call: TRBJ2-2; cdr3_aa: CASSFSYGMNTGELFF
v_call: TRBV29-1; j_call: TRBJ1-1; cdr3_aa: CSARRNMNTEAFF
v_call: TRBV20-1; j_call: TRBJ2-1; cdr3_aa: CSASVDSPYNEQFF
v_call: TRBV2; j_call: TRBJ2-1; cdr3_aa: CASGGSSYNEQFF
v_call: TRBV28; j_call: TRBJ2-7; cdr3_aa: CASSFVSVGGDYEQYF
v_call: TRBV5-1; j_call: TRBJ2-1; cdr3_aa: CASSFGTGNEQFF
v_call: TRBV20-1; j_call: TRBJ2-1; cdr3_aa: CSARDLEGSSYNEQFF
v_call: TRBV27; j_call: TRBJ2-1; cdr3_aa: CASKPFRDRRYNEQFF
v_call: TRBV15; j_call: TRBJ2-3; cdr3_aa: CATSRDRGRGIADTQYF
v_call: TRBV29-1; j_call: TRBJ2-1; cdr3_aa: CSVEDPGLAVRNEQFF
v_call: TRBV11-2; j_call: TRBJ2-1; cdr3_aa: CASSSMGQKYNEQFF
v_call: TRBV29-1; j_call: TRBJ2-1; cdr3_aa: CSVEVVRTSYNEQFF
v_call: TRBV29-1; j_call: TRBJ2-1; cdr3_aa: CSVDWGRTAPNEQFF
v_call: TRBV29-1; j_call: TRBJ2-7; cdr3_aa: CSVVKGGYEQYF
v_call: TRBV29-1; j_call: TRBJ2-7; cdr3_aa: CSAVSAQGIEQYF